The rows below give T cell receptor beta chains drawn from one sample of a study of Graves' ophthalmopathy and Graves' hyperthyroidism. TCRdb redid the calling of the multiplex PCR reads with MiXCR, one entry per CDR3 protein. The sample lists 1 million to 1.3 million distinct CDR3 sequences, 35% to 40% occurring once. Sequenced: peripheral blood or thyroid tissue (not recorded which). Source of these receptors: an adult man with Graves' hyperthyroidism. Each CDR3 is given with its conserved first and last residue. A D gene is named only where the DNA matches it firmly. Only part of the rows carry a size: once, few, many, or a class if the clone is expanded.

d_call: TRBD1
j_call: TRBJ1-1
v_call: TRBV30
clone_size: once
cdr3_nt: TGTGCCTGGAGGGACAGGGGGCCTAACACTGAAGCTTTCTTT
cdr3_aa: CAWRDRGPNTEAFF

d_call: .
j_call: TRBJ1-2
v_call: TRBV7-8
clone_size: many
cdr3_nt: TGTGCCAGCAGCTTAGAGGGTCCCCCAGGAAGCTATGGCTACACCTTC
cdr3_aa: CASSLEGPPGSYGYTF

d_call: TRBD1
j_call: TRBJ1-5
v_call: TRBV6-5
clone_size: few
cdr3_nt: TGTGCCAGCAGTTATAAGTTCCTGCAGGGGGGACAGCCCCAGCATTTT
cdr3_aa: CASSYKFLQGGQPQHF

d_call: .
j_call: TRBJ1-6
v_call: TRBV5-1
clone_size: many
cdr3_nt: TGCGCCAGCAGCGAAACCAGAAATTCACCCCTCCACTTT
cdr3_aa: CASSETRNSPLHF

d_call: .
j_call: TRBJ1-2
v_call: TRBV28
clone_size: .
cdr3_nt: TGTGCCAGCCATCCGGGCGCCGTGGGCTATGGCTACACCTTC
cdr3_aa: CASHPGAVGYGYTF

d_call: TRBD1
j_call: TRBJ2-7
v_call: TRBV20-1
clone_size: once
cdr3_nt: TGCAGTGCTAGAACAGGGGCAGGCACCTACGAGCAGTACTTC
cdr3_aa: CSARTGAGTYEQYF

d_call: .
j_call: TRBJ2-7
v_call: TRBV2
clone_size: .
cdr3_nt: TGTGCCAGCAGTGAAGGACAGCAGTACTACGAGCAGTACTTC
cdr3_aa: CASSEGQQYYEQYF

d_call: TRBD1
j_call: TRBJ1-6
v_call: TRBV10-3
clone_size: few
cdr3_nt: TGTGCCATCAGTCCCGGACAGGTTCCAAATTCACCCCTCCACTTT
cdr3_aa: CAISPGQVPNSPLHF

d_call: .
j_call: TRBJ1-1
v_call: TRBV9
clone_size: many
cdr3_nt: TGTGCCAGCAGCGTAGCGCCCGAAGAGGGGGAAACTGAAGCTTTCTTT
cdr3_aa: CASSVAPEEGETEAFF

d_call: TRBD1
j_call: TRBJ1-3
v_call: TRBV29-1
clone_size: many
cdr3_nt: TGCAGCGTAGGACAGGGACCCTCTGGAAACACCATATATTTT
cdr3_aa: CSVGQGPSGNTIYF

d_call: .
j_call: TRBJ1-4
v_call: TRBV7-6
clone_size: many
cdr3_nt: TGTGCCAGCAGCTTGAATGCCGCCGAGGGTGAAAAACTGTTTTTT
cdr3_aa: CASSLNAAEGEKLFF

d_call: .
j_call: TRBJ2-7
v_call: TRBV4-1
clone_size: few
cdr3_nt: TGCGCCAGCAGCCAAGGTAGGAGTGGCTCCTACGAGCAGTACTTC
cdr3_aa: CASSQGRSGSYEQYF

d_call: .
j_call: TRBJ2-5
v_call: TRBV6-5
clone_size: .
cdr3_nt: TGTGCCAGCAAGCAGGGTAACCAAGAGACCCAGTACTTC
cdr3_aa: CASKQGNQETQYF

d_call: .
j_call: TRBJ1-5
v_call: TRBV10-3
clone_size: few
cdr3_nt: TGTGCCATCAGTGACAATTATCAGCCCCAGCATTTT
cdr3_aa: CAISDNYQPQHF

d_call: TRBD1
j_call: TRBJ1-2
v_call: TRBV2
clone_size: .
cdr3_nt: TGTGCCAGCAGTAGGGGGCCCAGGGCCGTCGGGGGCTATGGCTACACCTTC
cdr3_aa: CASSRGPRAVGGYGYTF

d_call: TRBD1
j_call: TRBJ1-5
v_call: TRBV2
clone_size: .
cdr3_nt: TGTGCCAGCCATGGCGCAGGGACAGGCAATCAGCCCCAGCATTTT
cdr3_aa: CASHGAGTGNQPQHF

d_call: .
j_call: TRBJ1-2
v_call: TRBV11-2
clone_size: many
cdr3_nt: TGTGCCAGCAGCTCGACCCTGGTCTATGGCTACACCTTC
cdr3_aa: CASSSTLVYGYTF

d_call: .
j_call: TRBJ1-5
v_call: TRBV10-2
clone_size: .
cdr3_nt: TGTGCCACCAGGGACTGGGGGTCGGAGACCCAGCATTTT
cdr3_aa: CATRDWGSETQHF

d_call: TRBD1
j_call: TRBJ2-7
v_call: TRBV10-3
clone_size: once
cdr3_nt: TGTGCCACCAGCCCGGGACAGGGTAGCGAGCAGTACTTC
cdr3_aa: CATSPGQGSEQYF

d_call: .
j_call: TRBJ2-7
v_call: TRBV20-1
clone_size: few
cdr3_nt: TGCAGTGCTAGAGCAGGGAGTAGAGACGACGAGCAGTACTTC
cdr3_aa: CSARAGSRDDEQYF

d_call: .
j_call: TRBJ1-2
v_call: TRBV7-2
clone_size: .
cdr3_nt: TGTGCCAGCAGCTTAAAGGGCCCAGCTAGCGGGGGTGGCTACACCTTC
cdr3_aa: CASSLKGPASGGGYTF

d_call: TRBD1
j_call: TRBJ1-1
v_call: TRBV10-3
clone_size: .
cdr3_nt: TGTGCCATCCGCGGGACAGGCTCTAACACTGAAGCTTTCTTT
cdr3_aa: CAIRGTGSNTEAFF

d_call: .
j_call: TRBJ1-2
v_call: TRBV29-1
clone_size: .
cdr3_nt: TGCAGTCTTACTTGGGACCCCTCTCGAAACTATGGCTACACCTTC
cdr3_aa: CSLTWDPSRNYGYTF

d_call: .
j_call: TRBJ2-7
v_call: TRBV20-1
clone_size: many
cdr3_nt: TGCAGTGCTAGTACACAGGGTTCCTACGAGCAGTACTTC
cdr3_aa: CSASTQGSYEQYF

d_call: .
j_call: TRBJ1-5
v_call: TRBV20-1
clone_size: many
cdr3_nt: TGCAGTGGGGGGGGGTTCAATCAGCCCCAGCATTTT
cdr3_aa: CSGGGFNQPQHF

d_call: .
j_call: TRBJ2-2
v_call: TRBV12-3/TRBV12-4
clone_size: .
cdr3_nt: TGTGCCAGCACGAGACATGGGGCGAACACCGGAGAGCTGTTTTTT
cdr3_aa: CASTRHGANTGELFF

d_call: TRBD1
j_call: TRBJ2-7
v_call: TRBV5-1
clone_size: many
cdr3_nt: TGCGCCAGCAGCGCCGGACAGGTCGGCTACGAGCAGTACTTC
cdr3_aa: CASSAGQVGYEQYF

d_call: .
j_call: TRBJ2-7
v_call: TRBV7-2
clone_size: .
cdr3_nt: TGTGCCAGCAGCTTAGCTTCCGGGACCCCAACCCACGAGCAGTACTTC
cdr3_aa: CASSLASGTPTHEQYF

d_call: TRBD2
j_call: TRBJ2-7
v_call: TRBV7-8
clone_size: .
cdr3_nt: TGTGCCAGCAGTTCAGATCGGGGGGACGAGCAGTACTTC
cdr3_aa: CASSSDRGDEQYF

d_call: .
j_call: TRBJ1-6
v_call: TRBV5-4
clone_size: .
cdr3_nt: TGTGCCAGCAGCTTTTGGGTCTATAATTCACCCCTCCACTTT
cdr3_aa: CASSFWVYNSPLHF

d_call: TRBD1
j_call: TRBJ1-2
v_call: TRBV28
clone_size: .
cdr3_nt: TGTGCCAGCAGTGGGACCGGGACAGGGTTCCGCTACACCTTC
cdr3_aa: CASSGTGTGFRYTF

d_call: .
j_call: TRBJ2-2
v_call: TRBV5-5
clone_size: .
cdr3_nt: TGTGCCAGCAGCCAGCACGGGGAGCTGTTTTTT
cdr3_aa: CASSQHGELFF

d_call: .
j_call: TRBJ1-2
v_call: TRBV4-3
clone_size: many
cdr3_nt: TGCGCCAGCAGCCAAGATGGCTCCGCGGGCTATGGCTACACCTTC
cdr3_aa: CASSQDGSAGYGYTF

d_call: TRBD1
j_call: TRBJ1-5
v_call: TRBV29-1
clone_size: .
cdr3_nt: TGCAGCGTCGGGACAGGGGATAGCAATCAGCCCCAGCATTTT
cdr3_aa: CSVGTGDSNQPQHF

d_call: TRBD2
j_call: TRBJ2-5
v_call: TRBV24-1
clone_size: .
cdr3_nt: TGTGCCACCAGCGGCGGGGGGATACAGACCCAGTACTTC
cdr3_aa: CATSGGGIQTQYF

d_call: .
j_call: TRBJ1-3
v_call: TRBV29-1
clone_size: .
cdr3_nt: TGCAGCGTTGAAGGTGGCGGGGCGAGCTCTGGAAACACCATATATTTT
cdr3_aa: CSVEGGGASSGNTIYF

d_call: TRBD1
j_call: TRBJ1-4
v_call: TRBV25-1
clone_size: many
cdr3_nt: TGTGCCAGCAGCACCCCGGGACAGTTAAATGAAAAACTGTTTTTT
cdr3_aa: CASSTPGQLNEKLFF

d_call: .
j_call: TRBJ1-5
v_call: TRBV20-1
clone_size: many
cdr3_nt: TGCAGTGCTAGGTCAGGGACGGGTCAGCCCCAGCATTTT
cdr3_aa: CSARSGTGQPQHF

d_call: TRBD1
j_call: TRBJ2-2
v_call: TRBV12-3/TRBV12-4
clone_size: many
cdr3_nt: TGTGCCAGCAGGGGACAGACTCTATACACCGGGGAGCTGTTTTTT
cdr3_aa: CASRGQTLYTGELFF

d_call: TRBD2
j_call: TRBJ2-7
v_call: TRBV24-1
clone_size: .
cdr3_nt: TGTGCCGCCGACGAGGGACTAGCGCTCTACGAGCAGTACTTC
cdr3_aa: CAADEGLALYEQYF

d_call: TRBD1
j_call: TRBJ2-5
v_call: TRBV7-3
clone_size: few
cdr3_nt: TGTGCCAGCATCCTAGACAGGGCCGAGACCCAGTACTTC
cdr3_aa: CASILDRAETQYF

d_call: .
j_call: TRBJ2-5
v_call: TRBV20-1
clone_size: many
cdr3_nt: TGCAGTGCTAGAAGTACGGGACCGGGCCAAGAGACCCAGTACTTC
cdr3_aa: CSARSTGPGQETQYF

d_call: TRBD2
j_call: TRBJ2-7
v_call: TRBV6-6
clone_size: few
cdr3_nt: TGTGCCAGCAGCAAGACTAGCGGGACGGTATACGAGCAGTACTTC
cdr3_aa: CASSKTSGTVYEQYF

d_call: TRBD1
j_call: TRBJ2-2
v_call: TRBV5-5
clone_size: .
cdr3_nt: TGTGCCAGCAGCTTTCACAGGGGGCGCGACACCGGGGAGCTGTTTTTT
cdr3_aa: CASSFHRGRDTGELFF

d_call: .
j_call: TRBJ1-5
v_call: TRBV6-6
clone_size: few
cdr3_nt: TGTGCCAGCAGTTATAGCATTCCCTATAGCAATCAGCCCCAGCATTTT
cdr3_aa: CASSYSIPYSNQPQHF

d_call: .
j_call: TRBJ2-5
v_call: TRBV5-6
clone_size: .
cdr3_nt: TGTGCCAGCAGCCCGGAATTGGGGGCCTGGGAGACCCAGTACTTC
cdr3_aa: CASSPELGAWETQYF

d_call: TRBD2
j_call: TRBJ2-2
v_call: TRBV12-5
clone_size: few
cdr3_nt: TGTGCTAGTGGTTTGGATCGACTAGCCGTCGGGGAGCTGTTTTTT
cdr3_aa: CASGLDRLAVGELFF

d_call: .
j_call: TRBJ1-1
v_call: TRBV11-2
clone_size: few
cdr3_nt: TGTGCCAGCAGCTTAGATGGGGGCGGGAAGGCTTTCTTT
cdr3_aa: CASSLDGGGKAFF

d_call: .
j_call: TRBJ2-7
v_call: TRBV2
clone_size: .
cdr3_nt: TGTGCCAGCAGAATATTTCCCACCGACTACGAGCAGTACTTC
cdr3_aa: CASRIFPTDYEQYF